What follows are 17 T cell receptor beta chains derived from one specimen sequenced in a study of cytomegalovirus exposure and HLA in healthy donors. With 60 Vbeta and 13 Jbeta primers, the PCR was carried out. Data came from immunoSEQ multiplex PCR; TCRdb stores just in-frame clones and leaves some out. Among about 95,000 clones listed, around four fifths were seen once. The sample comprised PBMCs. These receptor sequences come from a man aged 30 to 39 in good health and CMV-seropositive.

The chain uses TRBV6-5 and TRBJ2-1; 10 nucleotides line up with TRBD1. Germline V gene lookup returns CDR1 MNHEY and CDR2 SVGAGI. J was trimmed by 2 bases and V by 6 bases; bases with no gene match: 4. This CDR3 spans 15 amino acids. As DNA, the CDR3 is TGTGCCAGCAGAGAGGGACAGGGGACCTACAATGAGCAGTTCTTC. Encoded protein: CASREGQGTYNEQFF.

V is TRBV21-1 and J is TRBJ2-7; no check of the table's D call, TRBD2, against the DNA was made. TRBV21-1 is an annotated pseudogene. The CDR3 has 20 amino acids. CDR3 bases: TGTGCCAGCAGCCCAAGTCGTGGGACTAGCGGGAGCAGGGGTGGCTACGAGCAGTACTTC. Protein sequence: CASSPSRGTSGSRGGYEQYF.

The V and J genes are TRBV28 and TRBJ1-2; no definite D call. Germline CDR1 and CDR2: MDHEN and SYDVKM. The CDR3 contains 14 residues. V was pared by 5 bases and J by 0 bases, with 10 bases between. CDR3 region: CASSPSGSNYGYTF. The DNA for the CDR3 is TGTGCCAGCAGTCCGAGCGGTTCTAACTATGGCTACACCTTC.

The gene calls are TRBV28 and TRBJ1-5, with 7 bases matching TRBD1. V was pared by 5 bases and J by 3 bases, with 7 bases of the junction left unmatched. The CDR3 runs 15 residues. Germline CDR1 and CDR2: MDHEN and SYDVKM. CDR3 in DNA: TGTGCCAGCAGTATCAGACAGGGCGCCAATCAGCCCCAGCATTTT. This encodes CASSIRQGANQPQHF.

The chain recombines TRBV29-1 with TRBJ2-7; 11 nucleotides agree with TRBD2. Per germline, CDR1 SQVTM and CDR2 ANQGSEA. The V segment lost 1 base and the J segment 4 bases; nucleotides outside the gene matches: 6. The CDR3 contains 15 residues. CDR3: CSVEGVLAGGYEQYF. The CDR3 nucleotides are TGCAGCGTTGAAGGGGTCCTAGCGGGAGGTTACGAGCAGTACTTC.

This chain uses TRBV11-2 with TRBJ2-2, with 15 bases identical to TRBD2. The V gene's germline CDR1 is SGHAT and CDR2 FQNNGV. After removal of 5 bases from V and 4 bases from J, the junction contained 8 bases not matched to a gene. This CDR3 has 18 amino acids. The CDR3 DNA reads as TGTGCCAGCAGCCCTGGGACTAGCGGGAGGCCAATCACCGGGGAGCTGTTTTTT. It specifies CASSPGTSGRPITGELFF.

The chain uses TRBV28 and TRBJ2-2, with 8 bases identical to TRBD1. Germline V lookup: CDR1 MDHEN, CDR2 SYDVKM. Trimming cost V 5 bases and J 6 bases; bases outside gene matches: 14. This CDR3 contains 17 residues. The CDR3 loop reads CASSPGTGLPWAGELFF. The CDR3, as DNA: TGTGCCAGCAGTCCTGGGACAGGATTGCCATGGGCCGGGGAGCTGTTTTTT.

The J gene is TRBJ2-7, the V gene TRBV30; a possible D gene is TRBD1 (5 bases). Germline assignment: CDR1 GTSNPN and CDR2 SVGIG (reference sequence). There are 11 residues in the CDR3. The V end was cut by 1 base, the J end by 7 bases, with 8 bases between. CDR3 region: CAWSEGWEQYF. The CDR3 nucleotides read TGTGCCTGGAGTGAGGGGTGGGAGCAGTACTTC.

J is TRBJ1-2 and V is TRBV30, with 8 positions matching TRBD1. The CDR3 sequence is 15 residues long. The germline V gene has CDR1 GTSNPN and CDR2 SVGIG (reference sequence). Trimming cost V 7 bases and J 6 bases; bases outside gene matches: 16. CDR3 nucleotides: TGTGCCTTTGGTCCGATGATGGGACAGGCAGATGGCTACACCTTC. Amino acid sequence: CAFGPMMGQADGYTF.

The rearrangement links TRBV10-3 to TRBJ2-3, with 8 bases fitting TRBD1. The germline V gene has CDR1 ENHRY and CDR2 SYGVKD. CDR3 size: 15 residues. Trimming took 8 bases from V and 0 from J; bases not matched to a gene: 7. The CDR3 region is CAIGQGADSTDTQYF. CDR3 nucleotide sequence: TGTGCCATCGGGCAGGGGGCTGATAGCACAGATACGCAGTATTTT.

V usage is TRBV11-3 and J usage is TRBJ1-1; maybe TRBD1 (6 bases). Deletions cut 6 bases from V and 1 base from J, with 18 bases between. The germline CDR1 and CDR2 sequences are SGHNT and YENEEA. CDR3 length equals 16 residues. CDR3 coding DNA: TGTGCCAGCAGTCAATCGGGAACAGGGTCGAACACTGAAGCTTTCTTT. It is translated as CASSQSGTGSNTEAFF.

This chain uses TRBV29-1 with TRBJ1-2; 7 nucleotides agree with TRBD1. The germline V gene has CDR1 SQVTM and CDR2 ANQGSEA. The CDR3 is 14 residues long. V lost 1 base and J lost 4; bases outside the gene matches: 6. The CDR3 loop is CSVEAPDRSYGYTF. The CDR3 region has the DNA TGCAGCGTTGAAGCCCCGGACAGGTCCTATGGCTACACCTTC.

This chain links TRBV7-9 with TRBJ2-2; the match to TRBD1 covers 8 bases. The CDR3 length is 16 residues. The V gene's germline CDR1 is SEHNR and CDR2 FQNEAQ (reference sequence). V was pared by 7 bases and J by 7 bases, with 14 bases of the junction left unmatched. As DNA, the CDR3 is TGTGCCAGCATCCTTAATGGCCAGGGGGCGATCGGGGAGCTGTTTTTT. Translating it yields CASILNGQGAIGELFF.

This clone came up a few times. This sequence joins TRBV9 and TRBJ2-7; 9 nucleotides agree with TRBD2. With 0 bases clipped from V and 3 bases from J, the junction kept 4 bases outside the gene matches. Per germline, CDR1 SGDLS and CDR2 YYNGEE. CDR3 length equals 15 residues. In DNA form, the CDR3 reads TGTGCCAGCAGCGTAGGACTAGCGGCCCACTACGAGCAGTACTTC. It translates to CASSVGLAAHYEQYF.

The V call is TRBV5-4, the J call TRBJ1-2; TRBD1 matches 10 bases. Per germline, CDR1 SGHNT and CDR2 YYREEE (reference sequence). This CDR3 comprises 14 residues. V trimming: 3 bases; J trimming: 2 bases; junction bases outside the gene matches: 1. The CDR3 protein is CASSSGQGNYGYTF. In DNA, the CDR3 is TGTGCCAGCAGCTCGGGACAGGGGAACTATGGCTACACCTTC.

Only one count was recorded for this clone. The chain carries TRBV9 and TRBJ2-7, with TRBD2 identical over 13 bases. The CDR3 extends over 15 amino acids. V lost 0 bases, J lost 6 bases, and 3 bases stayed unmatched. Per the germline V gene, CDR1 is SGDLS and CDR2 is YYNGEE. The CDR3 loop reads CASSVGTSGSSEQYF. The CDR3 nucleotides read TGTGCCAGCAGCGTAGGGACTAGCGGGAGTAGCGAGCAGTACTTC.

The rearrangement uses TRBV5-6 and TRBJ2-4; 7 bases are shared with TRBD1. The CDR3 has 15 residues. V lost 3 bases, J lost 3 bases, and 6 bases stayed unmatched. Germline V gene sequence: CDR1 SGHDT, CDR2 YYEEEE. The CDR3 DNA reads as TGTGCCAGCAGCTCCACAGGGGCCGGCAAAAACATTCAGTACTTC. Translated, it gives CASSSTGAGKNIQYF.